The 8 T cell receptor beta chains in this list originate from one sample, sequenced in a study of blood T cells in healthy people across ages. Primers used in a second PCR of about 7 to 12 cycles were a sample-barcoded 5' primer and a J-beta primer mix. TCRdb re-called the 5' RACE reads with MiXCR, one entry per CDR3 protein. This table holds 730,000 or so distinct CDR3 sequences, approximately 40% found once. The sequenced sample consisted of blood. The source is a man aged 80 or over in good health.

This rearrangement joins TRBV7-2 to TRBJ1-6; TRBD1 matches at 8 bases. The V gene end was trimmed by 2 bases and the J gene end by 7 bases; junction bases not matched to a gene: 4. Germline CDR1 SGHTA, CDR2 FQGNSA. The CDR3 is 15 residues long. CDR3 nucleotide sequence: TGTGCCAGCAGCTTAATACGGGACAGGAATTCACCCCTCCACTTT. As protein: CASSLIRDRNSPLHF. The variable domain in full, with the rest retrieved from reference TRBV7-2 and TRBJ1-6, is GAGVSQSPSNKVTEKGKDVELRCDPISGHTALYWYRQSLGQGLEFLIYFQGNSAPDKSGLPSDRFSAERTGGSVSTLTIQRTQQEDSAVYLCASSLIRDRNSPLHFGNGTRLTVT.

CDR3 residues: CATSDPGPGANVLTF. The CDR3 nucleotides read TGTGCCACCAGTGACCCGGGACCCGGGGCCAACGTCCTGACTTTC. The rearrangement links TRBV24-1 to TRBJ2-6, with D tentatively TRBD1 or TRBD2 (5 bases each). The CDR3 has 15 residues. The germline V and J ends were trimmed by 4 bases and 4 bases, with 10 bases remaining between them. Looked up from germline, CDR1 is KGHDR and CDR2 is SFDVKD.

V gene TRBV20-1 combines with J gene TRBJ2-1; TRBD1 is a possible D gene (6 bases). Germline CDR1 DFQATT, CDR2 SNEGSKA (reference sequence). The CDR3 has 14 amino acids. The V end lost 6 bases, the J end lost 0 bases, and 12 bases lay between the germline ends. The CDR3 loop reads CSAATGSSYNEQFF. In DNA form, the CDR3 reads TGCAGTGCCGCAACAGGGAGCTCCTACAATGAGCAGTTCTTC.

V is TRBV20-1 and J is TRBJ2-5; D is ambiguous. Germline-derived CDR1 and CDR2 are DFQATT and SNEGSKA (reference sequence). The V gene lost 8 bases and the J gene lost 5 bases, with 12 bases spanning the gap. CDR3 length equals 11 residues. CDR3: CSTPFVETQYF. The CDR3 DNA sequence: TGCAGTACCCCGTTTGTGGAGACCCAGTACTTC.

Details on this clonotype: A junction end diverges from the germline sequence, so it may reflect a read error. Here the CDR3 DNA reads TGCGCCAGCAGCTTGGGGACATCAAACCCCTACGAGCAGTACTTC. Encoded protein: CASSLGTSNPYEQYF. The chain couples TRBV7-9 to TRBJ2-7, with D possibly being TRBD1 (6 bases). This CDR3 is 15 amino acids long. Germline V gene lookup returns CDR1 SEHNR and CDR2 FQNEAQ (reference sequence).

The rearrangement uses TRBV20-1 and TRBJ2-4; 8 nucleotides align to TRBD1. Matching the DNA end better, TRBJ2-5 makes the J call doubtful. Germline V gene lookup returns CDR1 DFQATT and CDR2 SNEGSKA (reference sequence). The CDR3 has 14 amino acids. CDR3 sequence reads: CSARSTGAGETQYF. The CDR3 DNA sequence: TGCAGTGCTAGATCGACAGGGGCGGGAGAGACCCAGTACTTC.

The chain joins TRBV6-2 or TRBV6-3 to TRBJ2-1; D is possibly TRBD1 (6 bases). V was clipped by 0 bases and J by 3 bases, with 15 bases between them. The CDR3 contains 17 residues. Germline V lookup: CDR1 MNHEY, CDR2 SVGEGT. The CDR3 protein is CASSYSRSGVDYNEQFF. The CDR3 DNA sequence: TGTGCCAGCAGTTACTCGAGATCAGGGGTGGACTACAATGAGCAGTTCTTC.

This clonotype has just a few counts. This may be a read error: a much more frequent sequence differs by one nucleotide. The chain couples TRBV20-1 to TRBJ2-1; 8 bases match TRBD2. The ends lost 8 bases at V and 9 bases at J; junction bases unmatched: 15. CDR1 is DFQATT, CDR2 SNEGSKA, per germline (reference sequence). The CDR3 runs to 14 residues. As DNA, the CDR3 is TGCAGTTCGTGGAATGGCGCGGGAGGATCTGAGCAGTTCTTC. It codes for CSSWNGAGGSEQFF.